This section outlines one T cell receptor beta chain sequence together with its context. The antigen is undetermined. One entry per CDR3 protein results from TCRdb running MiXCR on the 5' RACE reads. This table has just under 550,000 distinct CDR3 sequences, roughly 15% appearing once. This sample was included in a study of identical twins. The J segment lost 5 bases and the V segment lost 0 bases, leaving 5 bases of the junction unmatched. The CDR3 extends over 16 amino acids. Looked up from germline, CDR1 is ENHRY and CDR2 is SYGVKD. Study findings and constraints: Those out-of-frame alpha sequences shared by twins showed an excess of low generation probability.

The same sample was also studied in work on yellow fever vaccine responses in identical twins.

The V call is TRBV10-3, the J call TRBJ2-1; 9 positions agree with TRBD2. This TCR was sampled from a woman in her late teens or twenties in good health. The material sequenced was CD4+ T cells sorted from blood. The CDR3 nucleotides are TGTGCCATCAGTGAGTCGTTGGCGGGGGGGCACAATGAGCAGTTCTTC. This encodes CAISESLAGGHNEQFF.